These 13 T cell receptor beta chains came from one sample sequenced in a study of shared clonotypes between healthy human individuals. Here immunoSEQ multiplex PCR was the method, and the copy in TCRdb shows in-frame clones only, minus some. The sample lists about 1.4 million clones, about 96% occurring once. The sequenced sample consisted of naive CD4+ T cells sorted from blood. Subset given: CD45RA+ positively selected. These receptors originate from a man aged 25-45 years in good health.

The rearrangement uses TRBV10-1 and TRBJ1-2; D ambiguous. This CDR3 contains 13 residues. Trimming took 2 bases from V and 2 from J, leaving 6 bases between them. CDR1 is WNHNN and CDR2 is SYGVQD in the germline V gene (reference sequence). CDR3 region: CASSEKRNYGYTF. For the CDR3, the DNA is TGCGCCAGCAGTGAGAAGAGGAACTATGGCTACACCTTC.

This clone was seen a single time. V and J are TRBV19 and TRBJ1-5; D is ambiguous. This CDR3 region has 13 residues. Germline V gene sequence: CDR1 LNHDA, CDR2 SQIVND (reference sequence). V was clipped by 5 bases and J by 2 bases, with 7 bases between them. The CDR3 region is CASSGEGNQPQHF. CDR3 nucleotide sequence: TGTGCCAGTAGTGGGGAAGGCAATCAGCCCCAGCATTTT.

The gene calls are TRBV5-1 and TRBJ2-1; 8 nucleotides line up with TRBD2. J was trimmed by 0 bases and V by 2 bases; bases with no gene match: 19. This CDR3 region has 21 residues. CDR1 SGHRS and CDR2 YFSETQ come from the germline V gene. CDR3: CASSFYQPFRGGVSSYNEQFF. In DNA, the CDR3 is TGCGCCAGCAGCTTTTACCAGCCCTTCCGGGGGGGGGTAAGCTCCTACAATGAGCAGTTCTTC.

CDR3 DNA: TGCAGTGCTAGAATCTACGAGCAGTACTTC. Protein product: CSARIYEQYF. The rearrangement uses TRBV20-1 and TRBJ2-7; D is uncertain. Germline V gives CDR1 DFQATT, CDR2 SNEGSKA (reference sequence). V shed 2 bases and J shed 3 bases, with 2 bases lying between them. This CDR3 has 10 residues.

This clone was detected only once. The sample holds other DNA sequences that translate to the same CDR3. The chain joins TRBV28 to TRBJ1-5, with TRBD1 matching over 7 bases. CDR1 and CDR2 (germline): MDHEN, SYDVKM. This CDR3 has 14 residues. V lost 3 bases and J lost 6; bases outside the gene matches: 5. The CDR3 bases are TGTGCCAGCAGTTTCAGGGGGGGCGGTCAGCCCCAGCATTTT. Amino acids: CASSFRGGGQPQHF.

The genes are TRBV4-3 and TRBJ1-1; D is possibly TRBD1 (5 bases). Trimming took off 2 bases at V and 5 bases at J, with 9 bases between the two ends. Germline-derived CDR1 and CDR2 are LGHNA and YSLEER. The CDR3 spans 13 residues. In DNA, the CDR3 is TGCGCCAGCAGCCAATTTAGGGGAACTGAAGCTTTCTTT. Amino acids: CASSQFRGTEAFF.

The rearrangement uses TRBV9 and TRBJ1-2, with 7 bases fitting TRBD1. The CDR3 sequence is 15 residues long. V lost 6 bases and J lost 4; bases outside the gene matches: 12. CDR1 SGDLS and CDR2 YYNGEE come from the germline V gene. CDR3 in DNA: TGTGCCAGCAATGACAGGGACCAGCAAGGCTATGGCTACACCTTC. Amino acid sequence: CASNDRDQQGYGYTF.

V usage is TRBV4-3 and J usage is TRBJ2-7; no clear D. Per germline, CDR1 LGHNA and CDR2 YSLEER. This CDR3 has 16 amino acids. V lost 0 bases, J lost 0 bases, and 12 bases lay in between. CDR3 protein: CASSQEVAASSYEQYF. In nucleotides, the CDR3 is TGCGCCAGCAGCCAAGAAGTGGCAGCCAGCTCCTACGAGCAGTACTTC.

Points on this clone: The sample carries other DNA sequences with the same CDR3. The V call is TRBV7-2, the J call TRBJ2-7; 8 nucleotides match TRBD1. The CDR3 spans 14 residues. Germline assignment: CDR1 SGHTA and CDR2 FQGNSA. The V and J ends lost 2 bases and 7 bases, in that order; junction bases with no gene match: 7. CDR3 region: CASSLSRGLVEQYF. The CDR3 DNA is TGTGCCAGCAGCTTAAGCAGGGGGCTCGTAGAGCAGTACTTC.

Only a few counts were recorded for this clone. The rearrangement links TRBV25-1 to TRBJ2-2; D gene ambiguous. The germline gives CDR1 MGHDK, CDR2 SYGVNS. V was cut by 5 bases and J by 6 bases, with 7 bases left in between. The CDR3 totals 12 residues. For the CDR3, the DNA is TGTGCCAGCAGTACCGGTCCCGGGGAGCTGTTTTTT. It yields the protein CASSTGPGELFF.

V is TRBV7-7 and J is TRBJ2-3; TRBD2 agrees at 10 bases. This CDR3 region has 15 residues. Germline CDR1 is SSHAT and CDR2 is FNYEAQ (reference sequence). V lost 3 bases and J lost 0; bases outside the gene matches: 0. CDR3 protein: CASSLTSGSTDTQYF. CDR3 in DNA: TGTGCCAGCAGCTTGACTAGCGGGAGCACAGATACGCAGTATTTT.

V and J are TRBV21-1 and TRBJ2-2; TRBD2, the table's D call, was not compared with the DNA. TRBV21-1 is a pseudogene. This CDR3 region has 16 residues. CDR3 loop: CASNKGGGTDTGELFF. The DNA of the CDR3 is TGTGCCAGCAACAAAGGGGGCGGGACTGACACCGGGGAGCTGTTTTTT.

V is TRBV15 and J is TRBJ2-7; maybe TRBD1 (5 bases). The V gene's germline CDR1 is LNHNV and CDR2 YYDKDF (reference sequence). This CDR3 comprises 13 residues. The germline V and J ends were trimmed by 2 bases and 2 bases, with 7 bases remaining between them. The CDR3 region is CATSRQTAYEQYF. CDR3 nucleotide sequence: TGTGCCACCAGCAGACAGACAGCCTACGAGCAGTACTTC.